This TCR beta chain was obtained from a study of blood T cell repertoires in COVID-19. Study summary: COVID-19 samples from acute and convalescent phases originated in the United States, Italy and Spain. PBMCs, B-cell-depleted T cells, or T cells provided the cDNA or gDNA that made up the material.

In the original workflow: Estimation of nucleated cell counts relied on the amplification of reference gene primers. Measured with immunoSEQ multiplex PCR; TCRdb has only the in-frame clones, and not every one. The V and J calls and clone size were taken over from that table, and D and trimming were inferred from the DNA. The sample consists of roughly 250,000 clones, about 80% of them appearing once. Germline CDR1 is SGHDN and CDR2 is FVKESK. The length of the CDR3 is 16 residues. V was trimmed by 0 bases and J by 1 base, leaving 13 bases between them. In its sample, this clone was seen once. Sequencing was done on a sample of peripheral blood. The rearrangement uses TRBV14 and TRBJ2-7; possible D gene TRBD1, 6 bases. The clonotype originates from a woman of 80 years or more with acute or convalescent COVID-19. In DNA form, the CDR3 reads TGTGCCAGCAGCCAAGATTTTGGGCAGGGGTCCTACGAGCAGTACTTC. This encodes CASSQDFGQGSYEQYF.